This T cell receptor (beta chain) was recorded in a study of Ad26.COV2.S vaccination and SARS-CoV-2 variants. Study summary: Into the muscle, Ad26.COV2.S was dosed once or twice, 56 days apart. Whole-study findings and limits: Breadth, reportedly substantial, characterized the spike-specific CD8+ and CD4+ T cell responses after vaccination. Quantification of TCR breadth and depth may have yielded underestimates of total T cell responses. The study found similar non-spike TCR breadth in vaccine and placebo recipients.

Measured with immunoSEQ multiplex PCR; TCRdb has only the in-frame clones, and not every one. The table shows around 400,000 clones, with around 82% occurring only once. CDR1 SGDLS and CDR2 YYNGEE come from the germline V gene. The CDR3 is 17 amino acids. V was pared by 0 bases and J by 5 bases, with 9 bases of the junction left unmatched. A remark on this clone: Its specificity is not known.

Indicated treatment: 15 to 20 received Ad26.COV2.S at low or high dose, single or two shots; about 5 received placebo; per-sample allocation not given. Following the first vaccine or placebo injection, samples were taken on day 63. The sample consisted of peripheral blood, taken in a trial of Ad26.COV2.S vaccine versus placebo. The TCR originated in a person between 18 and 60 years old who received the Ad26.COV2.S COVID-19 vaccine or a placebo. The J gene is TRBJ2-5, the V gene TRBV9, with 11 bases lining up with TRBD2. CDR3 region: CASSVGSSGGARETQYF. CDR3 bases: TGTGCCAGCAGCGTAGGAAGTAGCGGGGGGGCGCGGGAGACCCAGTACTTC.